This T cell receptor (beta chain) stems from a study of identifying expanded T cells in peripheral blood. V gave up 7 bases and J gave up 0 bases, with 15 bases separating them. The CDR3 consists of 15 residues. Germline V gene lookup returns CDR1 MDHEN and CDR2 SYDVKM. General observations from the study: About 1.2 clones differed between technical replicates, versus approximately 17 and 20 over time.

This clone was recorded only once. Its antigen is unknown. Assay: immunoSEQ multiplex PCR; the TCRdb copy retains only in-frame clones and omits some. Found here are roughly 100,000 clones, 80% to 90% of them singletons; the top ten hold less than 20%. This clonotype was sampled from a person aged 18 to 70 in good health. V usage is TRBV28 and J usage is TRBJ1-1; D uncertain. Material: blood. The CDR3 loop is CASTSPGRLNTEAFF. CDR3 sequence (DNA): TGTGCCAGCACCTCCCCAGGACGGTTGAACACTGAAGCTTTCTTT.